This T cell receptor beta chain was identified in a study of blood T cells in healthy people across ages. As for the study in general: About one barcoded beta molecule per two T cells was captured by template switching.

The germline V gene has CDR1 LGHNA and CDR2 YSLEER. The J segment lost 5 bases and the V segment lost 3 bases, leaving 6 bases of the junction unmatched. This CDR3 is 16 amino acids long. For the second PCR, which ran for about 6 to 11 cycles, a sample-barcoded 5' primer and a J-beta primer mix were used. TCRdb reprocessed the 5' RACE reads with MiXCR, giving one entry per CDR3 protein. The sample includes 1.5 million to 1.9 million distinct CDR3 sequences, approximately 43% seen only once; the top ten take about 4%. The origin of this receptor is a woman aged 18-30 years in good health. The rearrangement joins TRBV4-3 to TRBJ1-6; 8 bases match TRBD1. Sequencing was performed on blood. Written as DNA, the CDR3 is TGCGCCAGCAGCCAGGCCGGGACAGGAAATAATTCACCCCTCCACTTT. Its protein is CASSQAGTGNNSPLHF.